This T cell receptor beta chain came from a study of PD-1 blockade in classical Hodgkin lymphoma. For this clone: Its antigen is not identified.

Produced via immunoSEQ multiplex PCR; TCRdb's table is partial and in-frame only. Of tens of thousands of clones in the sample, 75% to 90% were seen once. Overall study results and limits: When set against healthy donors, newly diagnosed patients were reported to show lower baseline TCR diversity. While CD8+ TCR diversity did not rise significantly by C4D1, CD4+ TCR diversity did. Before treatment, complete responders showed about the same diversity as newly diagnosed patients. Exclusion was applied to patients who started nivolumab under 1 year after ASCT.

Each patient's relapse followed autologous stem cell transplantation, and brentuximab vedotin exposure varied. Germline lookup yields CDR1 SGHRS and CDR2 YFSETQ. V lost 9 bases, J lost 3 bases, and 9 bases stayed unmatched. CDR3 length: 15 residues. The source of this sequence is a human donor with classical Hodgkin lymphoma. J is TRBJ1-4 and V is TRBV5-1, with 9 nucleotides matching TRBD1. The sequenced sample was peripheral blood mononuclear cells (PBMCs), obtained before the second cycle of nivolumab. The CDR3 region is CATSTGGTPNEKLFF. As DNA, the CDR3 is TGCGCCACTTCGACAGGGGGGACGCCTAATGAAAAACTGTTTTTT.